Here is one T cell receptor beta chain with its context. This sample stems from a study of cytomegalovirus exposure and HLA in healthy donors. Germline V gene lookup returns CDR1 MDHEN and CDR2 SYDVKM. The trim removed 5 bases at V and 0 bases at J, leaving 6 bases unmatched. This CDR3 region has 16 residues. Primers for the PCR totalled 60 Vbeta and 13 Jbeta. The repertoire was sequenced with immunoSEQ multiplex PCR; TCRdb's copy has only in-frame clones and lacks some. The sample includes around 150,000 clones, approximately 81% of them seen just once. The clonotype was recovered from a boy under 10 years old in good health and CMV-seronegative. The V call is TRBV28, the J call TRBJ1-5, with 8 bases matching TRBD1. The sample comprised PBMCs. CDR3: CASSMHRGNSNQPQHF. In DNA form, the CDR3 reads TGTGCCAGCAGTATGCACAGGGGGAATAGCAATCAGCCCCAGCATTTT.